These 8 T cell receptor beta chains originate from one sample sequenced in a study of control samples from healthy donors and cancer patients. The assay was immunoSEQ multiplex PCR, and TCRdb's table has in-frame clones only and misses some. The table shows approximately 180,000 clones, with 75% to 95% occurring only once. Input material: blood. The receptors derive from a woman between 35 and 50 years old in good health.

The chain is built from TRBV6-4 and TRBJ1-2, with 8 bases aligning to TRBD1. There are 14 residues in the CDR3. Per germline, CDR1 MRHNA and CDR2 SNTAGT. V lost 6 bases to trimming and J lost 5 bases; unmatched junction nucleotides: 8. The CDR3 protein is CASRDQGAWYGYTF. Written as DNA, the CDR3 is TGTGCCAGCAGGGACCAGGGGGCATGGTATGGCTACACCTTC.

This chain links TRBV6-2 or TRBV6-3 with TRBJ2-2; D might be TRBD2 (6 bases). The CDR3 runs to 12 residues. Per germline, CDR1 MNHEY and CDR2 SVGEGT. V was clipped by 4 bases and J by 6 bases, with 6 bases between them. CDR3: CASSSGAGELFF. In nucleotides, the CDR3 is TGTGCCAGCAGTTCGGGGGCCGGGGAGCTGTTTTTT.

This rearrangement joins TRBV2 to TRBJ2-7; D uncertain. Per germline, CDR1 SNHLY and CDR2 FYNNEI. This CDR3 region has 12 residues. Trimming removed 6 bases at V and 2 bases at J, with 8 bases between. CDR3 DNA sequence: TGTGCCAGCAGATTAGACCCCTACGAGCAGTACTTC. It specifies CASRLDPYEQYF.

The chain has TRBV6-5 and TRBJ1-2; possible D gene TRBD1, 6 bases. This CDR3 is 14 amino acids long. Trimming left V 6 bases short and J 6 bases short, with 17 bases between. Looked up from germline, CDR1 is MNHEY and CDR2 is SVGAGI. In nucleotides, the CDR3 is TGTGCCAGCAGCTCCCTGGGGGCGGGAAATGGCTACACCTTC. It codes for CASSSLGAGNGYTF.

The V gene is TRBV2, the J gene TRBJ1-2; D uncertain. CDR1 and CDR2 (germline): SNHLY, FYNNEI. V was pared by 3 bases and J by 5 bases, with 4 bases between. The CDR3 runs 11 residues. CDR3: CASSDEYGYTF. CDR3 coding DNA: TGTGCCAGCAGTGACGAGTATGGCTACACCTTC.

The chain couples TRBV6-5 to TRBJ2-1; 11 positions agree with TRBD2. This CDR3 contains 16 residues. The germline V gene encodes CDR1 MNHEY and CDR2 SVGAGI. The V gene end was trimmed by 0 bases and the J gene end by 7 bases; junction bases not matched to a gene: 5. As DNA, the CDR3 is TGTGCCAGCAGTTACTCGACTAGCGGGGAGGGGAATGAGCAGTTCTTC. Translated: CASSYSTSGEGNEQFF.

V is TRBV5-6 and J is TRBJ1-2; the D is unclear. The CDR3 totals 15 residues. Germline V lookup: CDR1 SGHDT, CDR2 YYEEEE. The germline V and J ends were trimmed by 1 base and 5 bases, with 15 bases remaining between them. The chain's CDR3 is CASSLFSGSIYGYTF. The CDR3 DNA is TGTGCCAGCAGCTTGTTCTCGGGGTCTATATATGGCTACACCTTC.

V usage is TRBV4-1 and J usage is TRBJ1-1; D ambiguous. V was shortened by 0 bases and J by 6 bases, with 8 bases between the two germline ends. This CDR3 comprises 13 residues. The germline V gene has CDR1 MGHRA and CDR2 YSYEKL. The chain's CDR3 is CASSQEQFPEAFF. In nucleotides, the CDR3 is TGCGCCAGCAGCCAAGAACAGTTCCCTGAAGCTTTCTTT.